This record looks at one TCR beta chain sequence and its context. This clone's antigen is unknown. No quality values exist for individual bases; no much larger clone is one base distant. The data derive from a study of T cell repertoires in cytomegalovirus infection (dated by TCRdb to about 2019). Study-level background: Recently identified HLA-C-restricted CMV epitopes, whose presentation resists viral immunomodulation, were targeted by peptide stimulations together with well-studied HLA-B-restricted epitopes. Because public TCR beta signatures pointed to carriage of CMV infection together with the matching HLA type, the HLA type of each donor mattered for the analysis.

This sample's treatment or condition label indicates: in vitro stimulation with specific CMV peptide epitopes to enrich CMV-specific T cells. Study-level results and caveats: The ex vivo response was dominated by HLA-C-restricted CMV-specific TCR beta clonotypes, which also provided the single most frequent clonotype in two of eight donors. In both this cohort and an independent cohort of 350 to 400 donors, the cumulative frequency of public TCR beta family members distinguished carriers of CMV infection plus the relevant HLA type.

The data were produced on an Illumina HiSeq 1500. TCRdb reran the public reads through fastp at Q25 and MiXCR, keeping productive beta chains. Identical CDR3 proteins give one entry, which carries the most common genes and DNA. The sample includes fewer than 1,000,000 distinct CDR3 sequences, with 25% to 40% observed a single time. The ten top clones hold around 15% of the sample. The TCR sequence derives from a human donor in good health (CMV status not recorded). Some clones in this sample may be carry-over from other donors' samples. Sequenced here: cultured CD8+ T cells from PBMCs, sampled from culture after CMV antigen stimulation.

The nucleotide sequence reads as follows: TGCGCCAGTCACAGTAACTCCTACAATGAGCAGTTCTTC. Its translation reads: CASHSNSYNEQFF. The chain is encoded by TRBV5-1 joined to TRBJ2-1; confidence is insufficient to name the D gene. V sheds 8 bases and J sheds 0 bases, leaving 9 bases between their ends. CDR1 and CDR2 (SGHRS, YFSETQ) derive from the germline V gene. Spanning cysteine to phenylalanine, the CDR3 consists of 13 amino acids. Left in the record is the CDR3 DNA by itself, 39 bases read in frame from the first base.